This entry is about one T cell receptor (beta chain). Its antigen is still unknown. The sample originates from a study of OX40 agonist ivuxolimab in advanced cancers. The germline CDR1 and CDR2 sequences are LNHDA and SQIVND (reference sequence). Trimming pared 8 bases from V and 2 bases from J, leaving 16 bases between. The CDR3 consists of 14 residues. General observations from the study: There was clonal expansion of CD4+ and CD8+ blood T cells by week 6 at 0.1 to 3.0 mg/kg.

TCRdb keeps only in-frame clones here, not all; method: immunoSEQ multiplex PCR. This sample yields tens of thousands of clones, of which 90% are seen a single time; 10% to 11% belongs to the top ten. The chain couples TRBV19 to TRBJ2-7; perhaps D is TRBD1 or TRBD2 (5 bases each). The sequence came from an adult with an advanced solid tumor such as melanoma, head and neck, liver or kidney cancer. The starting material was CD4+ or CD8+ T cells sorted from blood, obtained in a trial of the OX40 agonist ivuxolimab. The CDR3 protein is CASSMGVGAYEQYF. The CDR3 region has the DNA TGTGCCAGTTCAATGGGGGTAGGAGCCTACGAGCAGTACTTC.